The 14 T cell receptor beta chains below come from one sample, sequenced in a study of graft-versus-host responses after intestinal transplantation. These TCRs' antigens remain unknown. The repertoire was sequenced with immunoSEQ multiplex PCR; TCRdb's copy has only in-frame clones and lacks some. This table has around 90,000 clones, over 90% appearing once. Sequenced material: unstimulated CD4+ T cells sorted from spleen or lymph node cells, taken before transplant. These receptors all come from a human donor who was the organ donor for an intestinal transplant.

The rearrangement joins TRBV7-9 to TRBJ2-4; 8 nucleotides align to TRBD1. CDR1 is SEHNR and CDR2 is FQNEAQ in the germline V gene (reference sequence). The CDR3 has 17 amino acids. The ends lost 3 bases at V and 0 bases at J; junction bases unmatched: 7. The CDR3 sequence: CASSLTGQGLAKNIQYF. For the CDR3, the DNA is TGTGCCAGCAGCTTGACCGGACAGGGTCTAGCCAAAAACATTCAGTACTTC.

The gene calls are TRBV28 and TRBJ2-7; 10 bases are shared with TRBD1. The CDR3 sequence is 16 residues long. The V segment lost 3 bases and the J segment 0 bases; nucleotides outside the gene matches: 5. Germline assignment: CDR1 MDHEN and CDR2 SYDVKM. Written as DNA, the CDR3 is TGTGCCAGCAGTTTTCCCGGGACAGGGGCCTCCTACGAGCAGTACTTC. Translating gives CASSFPGTGASYEQYF.

This rearrangement joins TRBV4-2 to TRBJ1-2; TRBD1 matches at 10 bases. CDR3 size: 14 residues. Unmatched junction bases numbered 2, after V lost 2 bases and J lost 5 bases. CDR1 and CDR2 (germline): LGHNA, YNFKEQ. CDR3 DNA sequence: TGTGCCAGCAGCCAACTGGGACAGGGGTATGGCTACACCTTC. This codes for CASSQLGQGYGYTF.

The CDR3 coding sequence is TGCAGCTCCTCCTCCATCTTGGGACAGCAAGAGACCCAGTACTTC. It specifies CSSSSILGQQETQYF. The chain employs TRBV29-1 and TRBJ2-5; 7 bases map to TRBD1. V dropped 8 bases and J dropped 2; count of bases not matched to a gene: 14. The CDR3 has 15 residues. Looked up from germline, CDR1 is SQVTM and CDR2 is ANQGSEA. Filled out from reference TRBV29-1 and TRBJ2-5, the complete variable domain reads SAVISQKPSRDICQRGTSLTIQCQVDSQVTMMFWYRQQPGQSLTLIATANQGSEATYESGFVIDKFPISRPNLTFSTLTVSNMSPEDSSIYLCSSSSILGQQETQYFGPGTRLLVL.

The chain employs TRBV6-5 and TRBJ2-2, with D uncertain. The V and J ends lost 0 bases and 6 bases respectively, with 5 bases between them. Germline-derived CDR1 and CDR2 are MNHEY and SVGAGI. The CDR3 spans 13 residues. This chain's CDR3 is CASSYSIAGELFF. Written as DNA, the CDR3 is TGTGCCAGCAGTTACTCGATCGCCGGGGAGCTGTTTTTT.

The rearrangement uses TRBV7-8 and TRBJ2-7; 7 bases line up with TRBD1. J was trimmed by 0 bases and V by 5 bases; bases with no gene match: 4. The CDR3 runs 14 residues. Per the germline V gene, CDR1 is SGHVS and CDR2 is FQNEAQ. The CDR3 DNA is TGTGCCAGCAGCGGAGACAGGGTCTCCTACGAGCAGTACTTC. Amino acids: CASSGDRVSYEQYF.

The J gene is TRBJ1-2, the V gene TRBV7-2; 11 bases line up with TRBD1. CDR1 is SGHTA and CDR2 is FQGNSA in the germline V gene. CDR3 length: 14 residues. After removal of 5 bases from V and 7 bases from J, the junction contained 6 bases not matched to a gene. CDR3 loop: CASSKGQGGVGYTF. As DNA, the CDR3 is TGTGCCAGCAGCAAGGGACAGGGGGGAGTTGGCTACACCTTC. Full variable domain (remainder filled in from reference TRBV7-2 and TRBJ1-2): GAGVSQSPSNKVTEKGKDVELRCDPISGHTALYWYRQSLGQGLEFLIYFQGNSAPDKSGLPSDRFSAERTGGSVSTLTIQRTQQEDSAVYLCASSKGQGGVGYTFGSGTRLTVV.

V usage is TRBV10-1 and J usage is TRBJ2-5, with D possibly being TRBD2 (7 bases). The germline CDR1 and CDR2 sequences are WNHNN and SYGVQD (reference sequence). V lost 4 bases and J 5 bases, leaving 11 bases between the germline ends. The length of the CDR3 is 13 residues. The CDR3, as DNA: TGCGCCAGCAGTGGCGGGGGCGGGGAGACCCAGTACTTC. Amino acid sequence: CASSGGGGETQYF.

This sequence joins TRBV6-5 and TRBJ1-3, with D hard to call. Germline assignment: CDR1 MNHEY and CDR2 SVGAGI. Trimming took 2 bases from V and 2 from J, leaving 7 bases between them. The CDR3 runs to 14 residues. The DNA of the CDR3 is TGTGCCAGCAGTTACAGACCCGCTGGAAACACCATATATTTT. Residues: CASSYRPAGNTIYF.

V usage is TRBV5-1 and J usage is TRBJ1-3; D not certain. The CDR3 sequence is 15 residues long. Per germline, CDR1 SGHRS and CDR2 YFSETQ. V lost 1 base and J lost 3, with 11 bases in between. CDR3 region: CASSLHRGDGNTIYF. Here the CDR3 DNA reads TGCGCCAGCAGCTTGCACAGAGGTGATGGAAACACCATATATTTT.

In regard to this clone: An end of the junction does not agree with germline; a read error may underlie this. The rearrangement links TRBV7-7 to TRBJ2-2, with 9 bases aligning to TRBD1. Germline loops: CDR1 SSHAT, CDR2 FNYEAQ (reference sequence). This CDR3 region has 14 residues. The chain's CDR3 is CASSEQGAYGELFF. The CDR3 DNA reads TGTGCTAGCAGTGAACAGGGGGCTTACGGGGAGCTGTTTTTT.

The V and J genes are TRBV6-6 and TRBJ1-6; 10 nucleotides align to TRBD1. V lost 5 bases to trimming and J lost 8 bases; unmatched junction nucleotides: 3. The germline V gene has CDR1 MNHNY and CDR2 SVGAGI (reference sequence). This CDR3 contains 14 residues. The CDR3 DNA is TGTGCCAGCAGTGGGGACAGGGGATATTCACCCCTCCACTTT. Translating it yields CASSGDRGYSPLHF.

This rearrangement joins TRBV12-5 to TRBJ1-2; D gene unclear. The V and J ends lost 2 bases and 6 bases respectively, with 16 bases between them. CDR1 LGHNT and CDR2 FRNRAP come from the germline V gene. This CDR3 is built from 15 residues. DNA of the CDR3: TGTGCTAGTGGTTTGATGCCCGGGCTCAGCCATGGCTACACCTTC. Encoded protein: CASGLMPGLSHGYTF.

The count of this clone is one. The chain links TRBV29-1 to TRBJ1-2; 9 bases are shared with TRBD1. The germline CDR1 and CDR2 sequences are SQVTM and ANQGSEA. The CDR3 is 14 amino acids. Trimming at V came to 6 bases and at J to 1 base, leaving 6 bases not matched to a gene. The CDR3 DNA follows: TGCAGCGTACAGACAGGGGGATATAACTATGGCTACACCTTC. Translating it yields CSVQTGGYNYGYTF. The variable domain in full, with the rest retrieved from reference TRBV29-1 and TRBJ1-2, is SAVISQKPSRDICQRGTSLTIQCQVDSQVTMMFWYRQQPGQSLTLIATANQGSEATYESGFVIDKFPISRPNLTFSTLTVSNMSPEDSSIYLCSVQTGGYNYGYTFGSGTRLTVV.